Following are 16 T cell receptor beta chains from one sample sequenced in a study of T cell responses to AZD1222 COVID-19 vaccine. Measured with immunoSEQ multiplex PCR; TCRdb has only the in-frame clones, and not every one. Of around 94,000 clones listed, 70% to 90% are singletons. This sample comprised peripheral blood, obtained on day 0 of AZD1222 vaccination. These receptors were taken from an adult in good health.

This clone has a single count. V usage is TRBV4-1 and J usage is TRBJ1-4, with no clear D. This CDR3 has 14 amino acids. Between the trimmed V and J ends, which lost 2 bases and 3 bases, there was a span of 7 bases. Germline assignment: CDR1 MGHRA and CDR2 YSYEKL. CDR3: CASSQQYSNEKLFF. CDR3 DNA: TGCGCCAGCAGCCAACAGTATTCTAATGAAAAACTGTTTTTT.

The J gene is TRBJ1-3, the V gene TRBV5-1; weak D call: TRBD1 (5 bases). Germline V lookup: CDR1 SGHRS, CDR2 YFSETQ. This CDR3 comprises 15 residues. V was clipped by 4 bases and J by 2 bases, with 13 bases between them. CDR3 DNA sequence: TGCGCCAGCAGCGCCGACAGTTCCCCTGGAAACACCATATATTTT. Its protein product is CASSADSSPGNTIYF. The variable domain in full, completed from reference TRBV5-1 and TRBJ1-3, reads KAGVTQTPRYLIKTRGQQVTLSCSPISGHRSVSWYQQTPGQGLQFLFEYFSETQRNKGNFPGRFSGRQFSNSRSEMNVSTLELGDSALYLCASSADSSPGNTIYFGEGSWLTVV.

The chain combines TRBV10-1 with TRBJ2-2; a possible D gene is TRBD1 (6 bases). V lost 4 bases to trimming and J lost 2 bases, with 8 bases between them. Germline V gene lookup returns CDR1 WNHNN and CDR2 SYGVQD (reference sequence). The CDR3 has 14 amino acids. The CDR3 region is CASSGDINTGELFF. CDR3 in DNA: TGCGCCAGCAGTGGGGACATAAACACCGGGGAGCTGTTTTTT.

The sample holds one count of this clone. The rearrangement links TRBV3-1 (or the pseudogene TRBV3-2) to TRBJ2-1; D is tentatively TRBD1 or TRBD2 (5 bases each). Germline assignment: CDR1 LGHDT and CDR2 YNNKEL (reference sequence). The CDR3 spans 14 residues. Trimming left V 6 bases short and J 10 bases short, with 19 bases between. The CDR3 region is CASRYERDAQEQFF. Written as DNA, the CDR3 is TGTGCCAGCAGATATGAGAGGGACGCCCAGGAGCAGTTCTTC.

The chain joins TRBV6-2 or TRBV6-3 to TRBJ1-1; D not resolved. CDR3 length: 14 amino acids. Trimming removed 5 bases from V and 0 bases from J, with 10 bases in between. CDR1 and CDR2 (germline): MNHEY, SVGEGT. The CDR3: CASSVTRMNTEAFF. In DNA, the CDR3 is TGTGCCAGCAGTGTAACCCGGATGAACACTGAAGCTTTCTTT.

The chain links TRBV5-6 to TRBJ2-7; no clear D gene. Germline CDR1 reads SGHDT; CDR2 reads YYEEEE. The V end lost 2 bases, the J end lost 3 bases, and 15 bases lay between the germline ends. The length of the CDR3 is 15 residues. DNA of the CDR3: TGTGCCAGCAGCTTTTTCGGGCAGAGCTACTACGAGCAGTACTTC. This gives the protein CASSFFGQSYYEQYF.

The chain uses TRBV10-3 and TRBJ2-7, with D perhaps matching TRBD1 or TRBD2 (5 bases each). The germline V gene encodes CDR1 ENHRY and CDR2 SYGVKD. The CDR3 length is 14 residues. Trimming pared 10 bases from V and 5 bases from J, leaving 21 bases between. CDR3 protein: CATDPLGTPNEQYF. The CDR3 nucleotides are TGTGCCACCGACCCCCTTGGGACCCCTAACGAGCAGTACTTC.

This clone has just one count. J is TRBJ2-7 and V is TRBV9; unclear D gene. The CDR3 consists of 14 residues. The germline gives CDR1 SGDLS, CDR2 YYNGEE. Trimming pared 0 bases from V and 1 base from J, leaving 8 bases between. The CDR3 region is CASSVGSRSYEQYF. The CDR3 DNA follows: TGTGCCAGCAGCGTAGGTTCCAGATCCTACGAGCAGTACTTC.

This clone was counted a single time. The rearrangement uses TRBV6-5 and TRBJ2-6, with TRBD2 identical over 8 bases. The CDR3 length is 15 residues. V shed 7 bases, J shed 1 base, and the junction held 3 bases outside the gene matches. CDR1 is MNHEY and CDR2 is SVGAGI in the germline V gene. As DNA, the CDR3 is TGTGCCAGCACCGCGGGGGGATCTGGGGCCAACGTCCTGACTTTC. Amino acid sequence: CASTAGGSGANVLTF.

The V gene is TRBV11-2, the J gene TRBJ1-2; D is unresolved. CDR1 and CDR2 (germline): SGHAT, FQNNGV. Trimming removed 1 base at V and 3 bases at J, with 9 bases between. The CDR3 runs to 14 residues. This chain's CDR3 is CASSLVGGYYGYTF. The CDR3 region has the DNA TGTGCCAGCAGCTTAGTGGGCGGCTACTATGGCTACACCTTC.

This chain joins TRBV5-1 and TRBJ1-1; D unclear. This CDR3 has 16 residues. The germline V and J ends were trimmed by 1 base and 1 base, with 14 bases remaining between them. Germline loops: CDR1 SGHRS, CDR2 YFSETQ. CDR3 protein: CASSLNPGHTNTEAFF. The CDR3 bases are TGCGCCAGCAGCTTGAACCCCGGGCACACGAACACTGAAGCTTTCTTT.

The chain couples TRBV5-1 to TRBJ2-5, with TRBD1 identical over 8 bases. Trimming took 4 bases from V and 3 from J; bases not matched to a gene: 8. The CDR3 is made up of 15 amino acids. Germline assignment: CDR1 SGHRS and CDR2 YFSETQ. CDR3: CASSPQGAVEETQYF. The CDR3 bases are TGCGCCAGCAGCCCTCAGGGGGCGGTGGAAGAGACCCAGTACTTC.

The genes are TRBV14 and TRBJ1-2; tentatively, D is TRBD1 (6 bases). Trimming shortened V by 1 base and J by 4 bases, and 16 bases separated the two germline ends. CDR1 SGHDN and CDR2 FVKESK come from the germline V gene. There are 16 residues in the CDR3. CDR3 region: CASSQASTGRGYGYTF. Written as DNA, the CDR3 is TGTGCCAGCAGCCAAGCGTCGACAGGAAGGGGCTATGGCTACACCTTC.

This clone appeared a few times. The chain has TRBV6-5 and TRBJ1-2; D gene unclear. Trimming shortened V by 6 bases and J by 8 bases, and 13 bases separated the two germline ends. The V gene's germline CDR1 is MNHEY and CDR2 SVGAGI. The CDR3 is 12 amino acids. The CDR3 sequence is CASSKSRNGYTF. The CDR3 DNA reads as TGTGCCAGCAGCAAGAGCAGGAACGGCTACACCTTC.

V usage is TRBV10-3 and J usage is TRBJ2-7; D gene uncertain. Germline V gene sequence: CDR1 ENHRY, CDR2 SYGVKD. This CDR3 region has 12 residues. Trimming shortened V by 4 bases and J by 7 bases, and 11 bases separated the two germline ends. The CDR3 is CAISALEGEQYF. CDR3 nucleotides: TGTGCCATCAGTGCCCTCGAAGGGGAGCAGTACTTC.

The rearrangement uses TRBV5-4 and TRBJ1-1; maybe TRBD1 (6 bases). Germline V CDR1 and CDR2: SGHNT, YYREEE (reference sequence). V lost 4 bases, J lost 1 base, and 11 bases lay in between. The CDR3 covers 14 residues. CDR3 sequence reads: CASSRQGQNTEAFF. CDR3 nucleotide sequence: TGTGCCAGCAGCCGCCAGGGACAGAACACTGAAGCTTTCTTT.